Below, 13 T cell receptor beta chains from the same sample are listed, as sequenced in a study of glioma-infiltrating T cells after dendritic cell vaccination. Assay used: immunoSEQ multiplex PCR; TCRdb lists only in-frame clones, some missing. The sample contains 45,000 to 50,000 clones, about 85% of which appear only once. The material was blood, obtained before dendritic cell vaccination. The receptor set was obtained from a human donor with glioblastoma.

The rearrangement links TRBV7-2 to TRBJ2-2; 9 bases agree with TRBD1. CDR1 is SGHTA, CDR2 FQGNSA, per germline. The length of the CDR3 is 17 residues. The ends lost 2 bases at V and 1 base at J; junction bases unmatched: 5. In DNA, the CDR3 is TGTGCCAGCAGCTTAACGGACAGGGGCAGGAACACCGGGGAGCTGTTTTTT. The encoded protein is CASSLTDRGRNTGELFF.

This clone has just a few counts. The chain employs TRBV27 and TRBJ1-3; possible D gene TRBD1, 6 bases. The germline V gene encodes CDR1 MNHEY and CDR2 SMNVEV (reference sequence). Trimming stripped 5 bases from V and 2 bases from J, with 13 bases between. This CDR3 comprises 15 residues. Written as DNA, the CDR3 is TGTGCCAGCAGTCCTGGGACACTGACTGGAAACACCATATATTTT. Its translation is CASSPGTLTGNTIYF.

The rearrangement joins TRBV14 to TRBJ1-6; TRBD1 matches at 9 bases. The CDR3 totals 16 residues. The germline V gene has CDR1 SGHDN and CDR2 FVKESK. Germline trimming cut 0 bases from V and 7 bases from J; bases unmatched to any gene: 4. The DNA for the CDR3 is TGTGCCAGCAGCCAAGACCTAGGGACAGGGAATTCACCCCTCCACTTT. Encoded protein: CASSQDLGTGNSPLHF.

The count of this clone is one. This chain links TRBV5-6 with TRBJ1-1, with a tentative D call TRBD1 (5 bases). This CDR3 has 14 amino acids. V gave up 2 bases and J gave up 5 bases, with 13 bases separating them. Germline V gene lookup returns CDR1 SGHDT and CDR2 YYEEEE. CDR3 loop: CASSLRAGGTEAFF. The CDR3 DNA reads TGTGCCAGCAGCTTAAGGGCCGGGGGTACTGAAGCTTTCTTT.

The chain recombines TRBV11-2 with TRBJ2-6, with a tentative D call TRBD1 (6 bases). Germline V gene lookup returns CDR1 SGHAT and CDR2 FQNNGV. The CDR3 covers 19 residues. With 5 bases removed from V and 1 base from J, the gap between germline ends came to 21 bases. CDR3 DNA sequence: TGTGCCAGCAGCCGTTCACAGGGTTACGCCGATTCTGGGGCCAACGTCCTGACTTTC. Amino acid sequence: CASSRSQGYADSGANVLTF.

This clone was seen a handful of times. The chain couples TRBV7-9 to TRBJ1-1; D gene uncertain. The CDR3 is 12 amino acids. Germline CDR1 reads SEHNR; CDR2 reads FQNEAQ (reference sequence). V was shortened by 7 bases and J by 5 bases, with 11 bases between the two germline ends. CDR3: CASTGLPTEAFF. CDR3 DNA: TGTGCCAGCACCGGACTGCCTACTGAAGCTTTCTTT.

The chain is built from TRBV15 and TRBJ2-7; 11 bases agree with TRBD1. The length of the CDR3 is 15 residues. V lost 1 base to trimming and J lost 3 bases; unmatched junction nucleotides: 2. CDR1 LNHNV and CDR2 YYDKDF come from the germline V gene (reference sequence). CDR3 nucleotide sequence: TGTGCCACCAGCAGAGTGGGGACAGGGGGCTACGAGCAGTACTTC. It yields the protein CATSRVGTGGYEQYF. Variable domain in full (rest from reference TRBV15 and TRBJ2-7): DAMVIQNPRYQVTQFGKPVTLSCSQTLNHNVMYWYQQKSSQAPKLLFHYYDKDFNNEADTPDNFQSRRPNTSFCFLDIRSPGLGDTAMYLCATSRVGTGGYEQYFGPGTRLTVT.

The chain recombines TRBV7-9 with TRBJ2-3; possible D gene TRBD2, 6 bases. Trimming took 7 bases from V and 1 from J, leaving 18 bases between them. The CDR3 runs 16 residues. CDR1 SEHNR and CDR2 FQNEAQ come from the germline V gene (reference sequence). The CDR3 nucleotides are TGTGCCAGCACCTCAAGTCGGGGCGGGGGCACAGATACGCAGTATTTT. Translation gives CASTSSRGGGTDTQYF.

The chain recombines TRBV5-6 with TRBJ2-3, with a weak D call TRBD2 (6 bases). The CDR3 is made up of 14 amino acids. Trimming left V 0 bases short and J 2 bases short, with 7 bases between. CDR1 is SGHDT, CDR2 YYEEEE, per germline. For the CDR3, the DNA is TGTGCCAGCAGCTTGGGCGGGGCCACAGATACGCAGTATTTT. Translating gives CASSLGGATDTQYF.

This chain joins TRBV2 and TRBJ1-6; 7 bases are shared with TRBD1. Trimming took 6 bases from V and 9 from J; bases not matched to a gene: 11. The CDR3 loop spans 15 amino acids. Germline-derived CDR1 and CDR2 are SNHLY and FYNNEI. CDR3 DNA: TGTGCCAGCAGCGGCACCGGACAGGATCCTTCACCCCTCCACTTT. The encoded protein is CASSGTGQDPSPLHF. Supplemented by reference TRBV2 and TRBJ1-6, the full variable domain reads EPEVTQTPSHQVTQMGQEVILRCVPISNHLYFYWYRQILGQKVEFLVSFYNNEISEKSEIFDDQFSVERPDGSNFTLKIRSTKLEDSAMYFCASSGTGQDPSPLHFGNGTRLTVT.

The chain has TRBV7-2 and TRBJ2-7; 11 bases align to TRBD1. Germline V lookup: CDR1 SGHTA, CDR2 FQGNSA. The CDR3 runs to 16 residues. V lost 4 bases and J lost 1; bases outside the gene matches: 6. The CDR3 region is CASSSRGQGGSYEQYF. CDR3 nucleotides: TGTGCCAGCAGCTCTCGGGGACAGGGGGGTTCCTACGAGCAGTACTTC.

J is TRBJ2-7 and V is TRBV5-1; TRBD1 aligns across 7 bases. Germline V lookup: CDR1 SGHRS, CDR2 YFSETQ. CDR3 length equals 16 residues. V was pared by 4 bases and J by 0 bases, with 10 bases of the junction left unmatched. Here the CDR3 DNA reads TGCGCCAGCAGCCCCCAAACAGGGGCGAGCTCCTACGAGCAGTACTTC. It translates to CASSPQTGASSYEQYF.

CDR3 amino acids: CASGLFGRGLTRGTDTQYF. CDR3 DNA: TGTGCTAGTGGTTTGTTTGGCAGGGGGCTTACGCGGGGGACAGATACGCAGTATTTT. The rearrangement links TRBV12-5 to TRBJ2-3, with a weak D call TRBD1 (8 bases). Germline loops: CDR1 LGHNT, CDR2 FRNRAP. The CDR3 runs to 19 residues. The ends were cut back, 2 bases at V and 3 bases at J, with 24 bases in the middle.